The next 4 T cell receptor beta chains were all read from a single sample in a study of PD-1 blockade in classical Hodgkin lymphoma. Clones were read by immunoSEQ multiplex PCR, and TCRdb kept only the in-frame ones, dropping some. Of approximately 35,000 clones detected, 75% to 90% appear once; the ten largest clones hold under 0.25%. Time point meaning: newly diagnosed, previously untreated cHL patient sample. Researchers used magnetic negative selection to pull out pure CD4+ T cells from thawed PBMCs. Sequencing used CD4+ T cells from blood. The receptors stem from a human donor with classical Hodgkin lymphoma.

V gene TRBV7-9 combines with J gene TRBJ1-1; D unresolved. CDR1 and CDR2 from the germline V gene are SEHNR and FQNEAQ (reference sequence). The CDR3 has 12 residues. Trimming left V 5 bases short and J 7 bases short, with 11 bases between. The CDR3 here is CASSQKGGEAFF. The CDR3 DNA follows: TGTGCCAGCAGCCAAAAAGGAGGTGAAGCTTTCTTT.

CDR3 amino acids: CASSSPGHTDTQYF. The DNA of the CDR3 is TGTGCCAGCAGTTCCCCGGGGCACACAGATACGCAGTATTTT. The chain uses TRBV27 and TRBJ2-3; D is perhaps TRBD1 or TRBD2 (5 bases each). The CDR3 loop spans 14 amino acids. V was shortened by 4 bases and J by 2 bases, with 10 bases between the two germline ends. Germline CDR1 reads MNHEY; CDR2 reads SMNVEV (reference sequence).

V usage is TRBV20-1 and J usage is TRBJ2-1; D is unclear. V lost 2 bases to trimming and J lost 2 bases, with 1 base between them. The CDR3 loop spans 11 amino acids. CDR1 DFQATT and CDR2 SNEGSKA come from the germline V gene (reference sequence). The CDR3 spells CSARTYNEQFF. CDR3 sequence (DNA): TGCAGTGCTAGAACCTACAATGAGCAGTTCTTC.

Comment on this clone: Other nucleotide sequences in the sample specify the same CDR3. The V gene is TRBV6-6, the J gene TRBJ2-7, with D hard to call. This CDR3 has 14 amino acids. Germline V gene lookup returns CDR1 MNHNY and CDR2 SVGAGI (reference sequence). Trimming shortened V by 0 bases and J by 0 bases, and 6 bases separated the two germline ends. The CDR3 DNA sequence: TGTGCCAGCAGTTACTCCCGCACCTCCTACGAGCAGTACTTC. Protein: CASSYSRTSYEQYF.